These T cell receptor beta chains were read from a single sample in a study of circulating tumor DNA in untreated peripheral T-cell lymphoma. Libraries were prepared by immunoSEQ multiplex PCR; TCRdb keeps only in-frame clonotypes and omits some of them. The table has around 2,000 clones, over 70% seen once. Sequencing was carried out using tumor tissue. These receptors were collected from a human donor with peripheral T-cell lymphoma. The CDR3 runs from the conserved cysteine through the conserved F or W. A D gene is named only where the DNA matches it firmly. Rows may omit the clone size; those that give it use once, few, many or a size class.

>-|TRBD2|TRBJ2-3|TRBV30
TGTGCCTGGAGTCTGGGGGTAGCGGGACCCACAGATACGCAGTATTTT
CAWSLGVAGPTDTQYF
>-|-|TRBJ2-7|TRBV6-8
TGTGCCAGCAGTTTCGGGCGATCCCATGCAGTTTACGAGCAGTACTTC
CASSFGRSHAVYEQYF
>-|-|TRBJ2-3|TRBV6-7
TGTGCCAGCAGTCAAACTAGCAAGAGCACAGATACGCAGTATTTT
CASSQTSKSTDTQYF
>-|-|TRBJ1-1|TRBV19
TGTGCCAGTAGTATAGTGGGTGTGAACACTGAAGCTTTCTTT
CASSIVGVNTEAFF
>-|TRBD1|TRBJ1-5|TRBV19
TGTGCCAGTACCTTCGGGACAGCACATAGCAATCAGCCCCAGCATTTT
CASTFGTAHSNQPQHF
>-|TRBD2|TRBJ2-1|TRBV11-3
TGTGCCAGCAGCTTAGGGACTAGATCCGCCAATGAGCAGTTCTTC
CASSLGTRSANEQFF
>-|-|TRBJ2-1|TRBV19
TGTGCCAGTAGTAGGGGACACTTGGGGCTCGATGAGCAGTTCTTC
CASSRGHLGLDEQFF
>-|-|TRBJ1-1|TRBV1
TGCGCCAGCAGCCAGGGGGGGCATATTGAAGCTTTCTTT
CASSQGGHIEAFF
>-|-|TRBJ1-1|TRBV4-1
TGCGCCAGCAGCCAAGAATCCCGCAGCACTGAAGCTTTCTTT
CASSQESRSTEAFF
>-|-|TRBJ2-7|TRBV19
TGTGCCAGTAGCCCAGAGGAAAGCTACGAGCAGTACTTC
CASSPEESYEQYF
>medium-sized|-|TRBJ2-1|TRBV1
TGCGCCAGCAGCCAATACGTCAATGAGCAGTTCTTC
CASSQYVNEQFF
>-|TRBD2|TRBJ2-3|TRBV2
TGTGCCAGCAGTTATGGCGGGAGTCACACAGATACGCAGTATTTT
CASSYGGSHTDTQYF
>few|TRBD1|TRBJ1-4|TRBV11-3
TGTGCCAGCAGCTCCACCGGGACAGGGGGGGAAAAACTGTTTTTT
CASSSTGTGGEKLFF
>-|TRBD1|TRBJ2-7|TRBV10-2
TGCGCCAGCAGAGGCCTCCAGGGGGCCCCCTCCTACGAGCAGTACTTC
CASRGLQGAPSYEQYF
>-|TRBD2|TRBJ2-7|TRBV18
TGTGCCAGCTCACCACAACTAGCGGCGGATTCGTACGAGCAGTACTTC
CASSPQLAADSYEQYF
>-|TRBD1|TRBJ2-7|TRBV25-1
TGTGCCAGCAGTTCCGGGACAGGCACCTACGAGCAGTACTTC
CASSSGTGTYEQYF
>-|TRBD2|TRBJ2-2|TRBV5-1
TGCGCTAGCAGCTTGGCCCCTCTAGCGGACACCGGGGAGCTGTTTTTT
CASSLAPLADTGELFF
>-|-|TRBJ2-3|TRBV6-8
TGTGCCAGCAGTGGGACGGAAACTAGCACAGATACGCAGTATTTT
CASSGTETSTDTQYF
>-|TRBD1|TRBJ1-1|TRBV19
TGTGCCAGCAGGGGGCTAATGAACACTGAAGCTTTCTTT
CASRGLMNTEAFF
>-|-|TRBJ2-1|TRBV6-4
TGTGCCATCAGTGTGGCGGAGAATGAGCAGTTCTTC
CAISVAENEQFF
>-|-|TRBJ2-2|TRBV6-8
TGTGCCAGCAGTGCCTCTCTTGGGGGCATGAACACCGGGGAGCTGTTTTTT
CASSASLGGMNTGELFF
>-|TRBD2|TRBJ2-3|TRBV5-1
TGCGCCAGCAGCTTGGGAGTAGCGGGAAGAAGCACAGATACGCAGTATTTT
CASSLGVAGRSTDTQYF
>-|-|TRBJ2-7|TRBV6-8
TGTGCCAGCAGCTCCTTCTCGGGATTATCCTACGAGCAGTACTTC
CASSSFSGLSYEQYF
>-|TRBD1|TRBJ2-5|TRBV11-3
TGTGCCAGCAGCTCCGACAGGGGGAGGGAGACCCAGTACTTC
CASSSDRGRETQYF
>-|-|TRBJ1-2|TRBV2
TGTGCCAGCAGTGAATTGGAGACCCCCGGCTATGGCTACACCTTC
CASSELETPGYGYTF
>few|-|TRBJ1-1|TRBV11-3
TGTGCCAGCAGCCTAGGGGCGGGGTTCACTGAAGCTTTCTTT
CASSLGAGFTEAFF
>few|TRBD2|TRBJ2-1|TRBV18
TGTGCCAGCTCACCACCGTTCCGCGGGGGATACAATGAGCAGTTCTTC
CASSPPFRGGYNEQFF
>-|TRBD1|TRBJ1-2|TRBV9
TGTGCCAGCAGCGTGACAGGGTTTGATGGCTACACCTTC
CASSVTGFDGYTF
>-|-|TRBJ2-3|TRBV6-8
TGTGCCAGCAGTGCCCGCCTGGGGGAAACAGATACGCAGTATTTT
CASSARLGETDTQYF
>-|-|TRBJ1-4|TRBV5-1
TGCGCCAGCAAAGGCGGGGTGGCAACTAATGAAAAACTGTTTTTT
CASKGGVATNEKLFF
>-|-|TRBJ2-1|TRBV10-3
TGTGCCATCAGTGAGGGAAACAATGAGCAGTTCTTC
CAISEGNNEQFF
>-|TRBD2|TRBJ2-3|TRBV4-1
TGCGCCAGCAGCCAAGATGGGGCGGGGGTTAGCACAGATACGCAGTATTTT
CASSQDGAGVSTDTQYF
>-|TRBD2|TRBJ2-3|TRBV6-8
TGTGCCAGCAGTGCCCTAGCGGGGGGCTTAGATACGCAGTATTTT
CASSALAGGLDTQYF
>-|TRBD2|TRBJ2-3|TRBV4-2
TGTGCCAGCAGCCAAGATGGGGCGGGGGTTAGCACAGATACGCAGTATTTT
CASSQDGAGVSTDTQYF
>few|-|TRBJ1-1|TRBV28
TGTGCCAGCAAGGAGGCGAACACTGAAGCTTTCTTT
CASKEANTEAFF
>-|-|TRBJ1-5|TRBV1
TGCGCCAGCAGCCTGACCCAGGGTTCGAATAGCAATCAGCCCCAGCATTTT
CASSLTQGSNSNQPQHF
>-|TRBD2|TRBJ2-3|TRBV10-2
TGCGCCAGCAGTGAGAGGGTAGCGGGGGGGCCTTCGGGCACACAAGCAGATACGCAGTATTTT
CASSERVAGGPSGTQADTQYF
>-|TRBD1|TRBJ2-2|TRBV6-7
TGTGCCAGTAGGGGACAGGAGAACACCGGGGAGCTGTTTTTT
CASRGQENTGELFF
>-|TRBD1|TRBJ1-1|TRBV11-3
TGTGCCAGCAGACGGATCGGACAGGCAAGCTGGGAAGCTTTCTTT
CASRRIGQASWEAFF
>-|-|TRBJ1-5|TRBV19
TGTGCCAGTAGTCCTGGCGGCAATCAGCCCCAGCATTTT
CASSPGGNQPQHF
>few|-|TRBJ2-6|TRBV9
TGTGCCAGCAGCGTAGGAGCCTCTGGGGCCAACGTCCTGACTTTC
CASSVGASGANVLTF
>-|-|TRBJ2-1|TRBV23-1
TGCGCCAGCAAACCAATCCGTTCCGTTGAGCAGTTCTTC
CASKPIRSVEQFF
>-|-|TRBJ2-4|TRBV11-3
TGTGCCAGCAGCTTGCGGGAAGTCAAAAACATTCAGTACTTC
CASSLREVKNIQYF